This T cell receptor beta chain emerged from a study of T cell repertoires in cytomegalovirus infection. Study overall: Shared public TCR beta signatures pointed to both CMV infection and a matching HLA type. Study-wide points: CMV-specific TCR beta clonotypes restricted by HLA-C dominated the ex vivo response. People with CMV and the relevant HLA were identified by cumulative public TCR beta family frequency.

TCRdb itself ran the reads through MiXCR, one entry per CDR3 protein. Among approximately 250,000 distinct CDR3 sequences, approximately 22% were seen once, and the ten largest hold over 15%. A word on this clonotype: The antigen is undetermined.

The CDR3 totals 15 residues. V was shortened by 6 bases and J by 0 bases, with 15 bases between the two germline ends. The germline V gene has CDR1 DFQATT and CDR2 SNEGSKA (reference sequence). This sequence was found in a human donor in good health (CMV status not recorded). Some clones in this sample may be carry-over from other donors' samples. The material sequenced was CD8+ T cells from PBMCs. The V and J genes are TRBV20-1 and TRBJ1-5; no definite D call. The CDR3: CSATLLGDSNQPQHF. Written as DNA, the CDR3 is TGCAGTGCCACTCTTCTTGGGGATAGCAATCAGCCCCAGCATTTT.